This T cell receptor beta chain was identified in a study of CD8+CD57+ T cells in acquired aplastic anemia (dated by TCRdb to 2017 to 2018). Describing the broader study: DNA extracted from sorted CD4+ and CD8+ cells had a mean of approximately 3.5 ug, with a range of about 0.2 to 30 ug. CD8+CD57+ expansion was defined as a frequency above the mean frequency observed in healthy subjects. What the research found in general, with its limitations: Over 25 CD8+ CDR3 sequences were found in both patients and controls but appeared to be highly expressed in patients and within the immunodominant clones of the patients. Patients and healthy controls showed no significant difference in CD8+ Simpson's diversity (P=0.060).

Expansion of CD8+CD57+ cells had been shown by flow cytometry in the patients chosen for sequencing. All patients had severe acquired aplastic anemia diagnosed by International Study of Aplastic Anemia and Agranulocytosis and Camitta criteria. No therapy had been received by the patients at the time of blood sampling. In the study, sorted CD4+ and CD8+ blood T cells from patients with severe aplastic anemia and from healthy subjects underwent deep sequencing of TCR repertoires. In the USA, patient enrollment took place under clinicaltrials.gov protocols 00001620, 01623167, 00001397, 00071045, 00081523 and 00961064. Ficoll-Paque density gradient centrifugation was used to isolate peripheral blood mononuclear cells. Before DNA was extracted, CD4+ and CD8+ T cells were sorted using either FACS or magnetic beads. A few counts support this clonotype. Its target antigen remains unknown. One end of the junction is discordant with germline, which a read error may explain.

Genomic DNA was used as template for profiling of TCR beta VDJ combinations and CDR3 sequences. An Illumina HiSeq 2000 was used for TCR repertoire sequencing. As for how the authors treated the data: TRBV/TRBJ rearrangement plots, CDR3 size and DJ length profiles, and Simpson's diversity index were used to evaluate the repertoires. Whichever DNA sequence was most abundant in the deep sequencing data was defined as the immunodominant clone. CDR3 amino acid sequences were checked for sharing between subjects and were compared against published repertoires and the VDJdb database. Starting from the raw public reads, TCRdb applied fastp trimming at Q25, assembled clones with MiXCR and retained in-frame beta chains. Each entry merges the rows of one CDR3 protein and shows their most common DNA and genes. For this entry, the V and J calls and clone size follow TCRdb and not the study's own pipeline. Here the sample has 180,000 or so distinct CDR3 sequences; approximately 48% occur a single time. Jointly, the top ten make up around 2% of the sample.

The CDR3 contains 15 residues, cysteine and phenylalanine counted. Of the read, only the CDR3 DNA is kept; its 45 bases are in frame from base 1. CDR1 and CDR2 are drawn from the germline V gene (reference sequence): LGHDT, YNNKEL. This TCR derives from a human donor with aplastic anemia. The sample consisted of sorted CD4+, CD8+, or CD8+CD57+ T cells (not recorded which) from PBMCs. The rearrangement joined TRBV3-1 to TRBJ1-2; 9 central nucleotides agree with TRBD1. The nucleotide sequence reads TGTGCCAGCAACCAAGGAAAACAGGGGGCCTTTGGCTACACCTTC. Translated, this gives CASNQGKQGAFGYTF.